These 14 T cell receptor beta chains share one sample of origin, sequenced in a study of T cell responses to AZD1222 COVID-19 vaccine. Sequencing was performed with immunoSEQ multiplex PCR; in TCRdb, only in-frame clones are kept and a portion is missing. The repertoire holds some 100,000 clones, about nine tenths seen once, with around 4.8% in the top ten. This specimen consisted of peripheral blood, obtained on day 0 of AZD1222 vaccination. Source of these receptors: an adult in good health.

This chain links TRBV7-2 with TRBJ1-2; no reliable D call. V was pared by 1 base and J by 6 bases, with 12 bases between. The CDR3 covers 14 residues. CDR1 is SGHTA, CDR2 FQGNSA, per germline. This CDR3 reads CASSLDQGGDGYTF. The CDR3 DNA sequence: TGTGCCAGCAGCTTAGACCAAGGTGGGGATGGCTACACCTTC.

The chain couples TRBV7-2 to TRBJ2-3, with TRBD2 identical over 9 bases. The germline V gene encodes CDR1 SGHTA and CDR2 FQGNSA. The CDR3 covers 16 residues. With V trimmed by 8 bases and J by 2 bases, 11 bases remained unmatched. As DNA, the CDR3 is TGTGCCAGCCGCCGCGGGGGGGCGGACAACACAGATACGCAGTATTTT. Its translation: CASRRGGADNTDTQYF.

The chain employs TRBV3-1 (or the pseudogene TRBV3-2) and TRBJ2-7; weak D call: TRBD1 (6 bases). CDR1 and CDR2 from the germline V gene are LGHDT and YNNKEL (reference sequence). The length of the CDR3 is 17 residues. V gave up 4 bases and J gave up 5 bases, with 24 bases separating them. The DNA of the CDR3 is TGTGCCAGCAGCCTTAAAACAATTCGCCAGGGGATAGACGAGCAGTACTTC. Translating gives CASSLKTIRQGIDEQYF.

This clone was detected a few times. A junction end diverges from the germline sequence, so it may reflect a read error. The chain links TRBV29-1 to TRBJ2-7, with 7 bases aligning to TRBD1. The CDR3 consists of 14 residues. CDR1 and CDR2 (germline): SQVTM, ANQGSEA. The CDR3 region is CSVEDREVENEQYF. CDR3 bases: TGCAGCGTCGAAGACAGGGAAGTTGAAAACGAGCAGTACTTC.

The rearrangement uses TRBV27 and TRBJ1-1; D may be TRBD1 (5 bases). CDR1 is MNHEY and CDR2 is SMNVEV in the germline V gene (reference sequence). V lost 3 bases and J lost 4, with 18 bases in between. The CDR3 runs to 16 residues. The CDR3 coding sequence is TGTGCCAGCAGTTTGAGGGCCTTTTTCGGGGGCACTGAAGCTTTCTTT. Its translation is CASSLRAFFGGTEAFF.

For the CDR3, the DNA is TGTGCCAGCAGCCGTACCTACAGGGAATCACCCCTCCACTTT. Translating it yields CASSRTYRESPLHF. The chain couples TRBV27 to TRBJ1-6; D is perhaps TRBD1 (6 bases). Germline loops: CDR1 MNHEY, CDR2 SMNVEV (reference sequence). V lost 6 bases and J 10 bases, leaving 16 bases between the germline ends. The CDR3 is 14 residues long.

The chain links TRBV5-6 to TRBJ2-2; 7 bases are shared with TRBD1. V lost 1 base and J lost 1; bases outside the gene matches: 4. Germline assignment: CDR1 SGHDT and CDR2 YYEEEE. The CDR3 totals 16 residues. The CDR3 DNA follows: TGTGCCAGCAGCTTGAGGACAGGAAGGAACACCGGGGAGCTGTTTTTT. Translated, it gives CASSLRTGRNTGELFF.

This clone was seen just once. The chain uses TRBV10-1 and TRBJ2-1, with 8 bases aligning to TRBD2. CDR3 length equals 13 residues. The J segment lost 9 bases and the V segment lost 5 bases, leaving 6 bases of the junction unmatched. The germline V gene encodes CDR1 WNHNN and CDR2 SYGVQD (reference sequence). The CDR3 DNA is TGCGCCAGCAGTCCGGGACTAGTGAGTGAGCAGTTCTTC. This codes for CASSPGLVSEQFF.

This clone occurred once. The CDR3 loop is CASSLRESNSPLHF. DNA for the CDR3: TGTGCCAGCTCACTCAGGGAATCAAATTCACCCCTCCACTTT. V and J are TRBV18 and TRBJ1-6; maybe TRBD1 (5 bases). This CDR3 spans 14 amino acids. From germline, CDR1 is KGHSH and CDR2 LQKENI. Trimming removed 4 bases at V and 7 bases at J, with 11 bases between.

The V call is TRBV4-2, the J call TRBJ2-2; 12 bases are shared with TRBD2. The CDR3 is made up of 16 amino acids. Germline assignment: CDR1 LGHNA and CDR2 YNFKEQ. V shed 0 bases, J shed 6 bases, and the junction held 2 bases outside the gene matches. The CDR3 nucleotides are TGTGCCAGCAGCCAAGATCTAGCGGGAGGGTCCGGGGAGCTGTTTTTT. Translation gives CASSQDLAGGSGELFF.

The CDR3: CASSRQEDQPQHF. The DNA for the CDR3 is TGTGCCAGTAGCCGGCAGGAGGATCAGCCCCAGCATTTT. J is TRBJ1-5 and V is TRBV19; D not certain. The CDR3 length is 13 residues. V was pared by 6 bases and J by 5 bases, with 11 bases between. From germline, CDR1 is LNHDA and CDR2 SQIVND (reference sequence).

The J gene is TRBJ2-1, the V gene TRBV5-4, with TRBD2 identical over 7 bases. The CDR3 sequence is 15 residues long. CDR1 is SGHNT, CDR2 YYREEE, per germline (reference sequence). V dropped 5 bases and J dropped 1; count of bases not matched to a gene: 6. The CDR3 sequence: CASSLGAGSYNEQFF. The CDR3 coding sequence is TGTGCCAGCAGTTTAGGAGCGGGATCCTACAATGAGCAGTTCTTC.

The CDR3, as DNA: TGCGCCAGCAGCTTGAGGACAGGGGGCATTGGCTATGGCTACACCTTC. Translating it yields CASSLRTGGIGYGYTF. The chain has TRBV5-1 and TRBJ1-2, with TRBD1 identical over 11 bases. The CDR3 length is 16 residues. Germline lookup yields CDR1 SGHRS and CDR2 YFSETQ. The J segment lost 4 bases and the V segment lost 1 base, leaving 6 bases of the junction unmatched.

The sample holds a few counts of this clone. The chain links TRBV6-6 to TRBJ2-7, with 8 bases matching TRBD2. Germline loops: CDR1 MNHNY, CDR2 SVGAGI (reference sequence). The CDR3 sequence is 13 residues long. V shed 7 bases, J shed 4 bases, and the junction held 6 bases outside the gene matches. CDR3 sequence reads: CASNGGAVYEQYF. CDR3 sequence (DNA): TGTGCCAGCAACGGGGGGGCCGTATACGAGCAGTACTTC.